In this sample, the clone carrying this TCR beta chain turned up a few times. The antigen remains unidentified. These data belong to a study of vaccination and CD4 T cells after COVID-19. Study information: Post-vaccination specimens were collected at a median of approximately 72 days following dose two (range 14 to 241).

Deletions cut 2 bases from V and 4 bases from J, with 14 bases between. This CDR3 has 14 residues. Germline loops: CDR1 DFQATT, CDR2 SNEGSKA (reference sequence). Scientists ran DNA taken from cultured CD4+ T cells through the Oncomine TCR Beta short-read assay for sequencing. TCRdb re-called the PCR reads through MiXCR, storing one row per CDR3 protein. There are 20,000 to 25,000 distinct CDR3 sequences in the sample; roughly 46% occur only once, and 13% lies in the top ten. Overall study findings and caveats: Median SARS-CoV-2-reactive clonotypes rose from approximately 21 to 38, not significantly.

The time point was: late sampling 161 to 241 days after vaccination in three convalescent patients. Treatment: roughly 10-day PBMC culture with coronavirus spike peptide pools or control peptides (ViraFEST assay). The sample was CD4+ T cells from blood, cultured in vitro, taken about 7 months after SARS-CoV-2 vaccination. This sequence was found in a human donor who had recovered from COVID-19. V is TRBV20-1 and J is TRBJ1-2; D is ambiguous. The CDR3 DNA sequence: TGCAGTGCTAGAAGCCAACCTGCGAGCTATGGCTACACCTTC. It is translated as CSARSQPASYGYTF.